The TCR beta chain described here comes from a study of Ad26.COV2.S vaccination and SARS-CoV-2 variants. Indicated treatment: roughly 19 received Ad26.COV2.S at low or high dose, single or two shots; about 5 received placebo; per-sample allocation not given. Each sample was drawn 63 days after the first injection (of vaccine or placebo). The repertoire was sequenced with immunoSEQ multiplex PCR; TCRdb's copy has only in-frame clones and lacks some. The sample records more than 300,000 clones, roughly nine tenths being singletons. The length of the CDR3 is 15 residues. Germline CDR1 MNHEY, CDR2 SVGAGI. With 4 bases clipped from V and 3 bases from J, the junction kept 6 bases outside the gene matches.

The chain recombines TRBV6-5 with TRBJ1-3, with 7 bases fitting TRBD1. The receptor was isolated from a person between 18 and 65 years old who received the Ad26.COV2.S COVID-19 vaccine or a placebo. Material: peripheral blood, obtained in a trial of Ad26.COV2.S vaccine versus placebo. The CDR3: CASSSTGFFGNTIYF. The CDR3 DNA is TGTGCCAGCAGTTCGACAGGGTTCTTTGGAAACACCATATATTTT.